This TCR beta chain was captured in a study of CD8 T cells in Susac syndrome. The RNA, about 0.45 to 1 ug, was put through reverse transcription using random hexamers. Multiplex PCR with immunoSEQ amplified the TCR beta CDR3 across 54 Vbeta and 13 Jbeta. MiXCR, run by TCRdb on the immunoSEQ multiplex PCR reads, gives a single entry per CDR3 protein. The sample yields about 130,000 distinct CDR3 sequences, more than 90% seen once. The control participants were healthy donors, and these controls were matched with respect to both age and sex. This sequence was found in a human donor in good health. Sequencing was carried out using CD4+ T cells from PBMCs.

CDR3 DNA: TGTGCCAGCAGCCTAACGGCCCGTCAGGCCAAAAACATTCAGTACTTC. As protein: CASSLTARQAKNIQYF. The rearrangement uses TRBV5-6 and TRBJ2-4; D unresolved. CDR1 is SGHDT, CDR2 YYEEEE, per germline. There are 16 residues in the CDR3. V was clipped by 4 bases and J by 1 base, with 15 bases between them.